What follows are 4 T cell receptor beta chains derived from one specimen sequenced in a study of T cells in localized non-small cell lung cancer. Data came from immunoSEQ multiplex PCR; TCRdb stores just in-frame clones and leaves some out. The sample lists around 50,000 clones, under 85% occurring once. The material was peripheral blood, obtained before any cancer treatment. These TCRs come from a female donor aged 60 or older with stage II squamous cell lung carcinoma.

This clone came up a few times. Different DNA sequences within this sample yield the same CDR3. The chain has TRBV18 and TRBJ1-6; TRBD1 matches at 11 bases. Losses at the gene ends were 6 bases for V and 8 bases for J; bases not matched to a gene: 3. CDR3 length equals 14 residues. Per germline, CDR1 KGHSH and CDR2 LQKENI. CDR3 in DNA: TGTGCCAGCTCGCGGGACAGGGGGGATTCACCCCTCCACTTT. Protein product: CASSRDRGDSPLHF.

This clone was recorded only once. The gene calls are TRBV2 and TRBJ1-2; 7 nucleotides line up with TRBD1. This CDR3 contains 14 residues. The V gene's germline CDR1 is SNHLY and CDR2 FYNNEI. V lost 8 bases to trimming and J lost 8 bases; unmatched junction nucleotides: 14. The CDR3 spells CASRSGTASNGYTF. Here the CDR3 DNA reads TGTGCCAGCCGCTCCGGGACAGCGAGTAACGGCTACACCTTC.

V usage is TRBV11-2 and J usage is TRBJ2-7, with D perhaps matching TRBD2 (5 bases). The CDR3 sequence is 15 residues long. In germline, CDR1 is SGHAT, CDR2 FQNNGV. V was cut by 1 base and J by 2 bases, with 12 bases left in between. The CDR3: CASSLGPGVPYEQYF. As DNA, the CDR3 is TGTGCCAGCAGCTTAGGCCCCGGGGTACCCTACGAGCAGTACTTC.

This clone occurred once. The chain links TRBV30 to TRBJ2-3; no clear D gene. CDR3 length: 10 residues. Trimming removed 0 bases at V and 8 bases at J, with 3 bases between. Germline CDR1 and CDR2: GTSNPN and SVGIG (reference sequence). CDR3 nucleotides: TGTGCCTGGAGTGTGTGTACGCAGTATTTT. It encodes CAWSVCTQYF.